This T cell receptor beta chain was profiled in a study of blood T cell repertoires in COVID-19. Background on the study: T cells, B-cell-depleted T cells, or PBMCs provided the cDNA or gDNA that served as material.

Produced via immunoSEQ multiplex PCR; TCRdb's table is partial and in-frame only. The table lists 150,000 to 180,000 clones, around 85% of them singletons. Trimming shortened V by 1 base and J by 7 bases, and 11 bases separated the two germline ends. The CDR3 has 13 amino acids. Germline V lookup: CDR1 SGHRS, CDR2 YFSETQ. The genes are TRBV5-1 and TRBJ1-1, with a tentative D call TRBD1 (5 bases). The receptor was derived from a woman aged 55-70 years with acute or convalescent COVID-19. Sequencing input: peripheral blood. CDR3 amino acids: CASSLRVQGEAFF. CDR3 nucleotides: TGCGCCAGCAGCTTGAGGGTGCAGGGTGAAGCTTTCTTT. Using reference TRBV5-1 and TRBJ1-1 for the parts outside the CDR3, the full variable domain is KAGVTQTPRYLIKTRGQQVTLSCSPISGHRSVSWYQQTPGQGLQFLFEYFSETQRNKGNFPGRFSGRQFSNSRSEMNVSTLELGDSALYLCASSLRVQGEAFFGQGTRLTVV.